Each of the 7 T cell receptor beta chains below was sequenced from the same sample in a study of long-term antiretroviral therapy in people with HIV. Survey level was the resolution at which the v3.0 immunoSEQ assay ran. TCRdb keeps only in-frame clones here, not all; method: immunoSEQ multiplex PCR. This sample yields about 25,000 clones, of which 85% to 95% are seen a single time; about 8.9% belongs to the top ten. The specimen was unsorted PBMCs, collected 7.6 years after starting antiretroviral therapy. The receptors come from a woman aged 40 to 50 with HIV.

V gene TRBV2 combines with J gene TRBJ2-3, with 8 bases lining up with TRBD2. The trim removed 8 bases at V and 3 bases at J, leaving 7 bases unmatched. Germline V CDR1 and CDR2: SNHLY, FYNNEI. The CDR3 runs to 14 residues. CDR3 DNA sequence: TGTGCCAGCGGTCTCGGACTAGCAACAGATACGCAGTATTTT. This sequence encodes CASGLGLATDTQYF. Filled out from reference TRBV2 and TRBJ2-3, the complete variable domain reads EPEVTQTPSHQVTQMGQEVILRCVPISNHLYFYWYRQILGQKVEFLVSFYNNEISEKSEIFDDQFSVERPDGSNFTLKIRSTKLEDSAMYFCASGLGLATDTQYFGPGTRLTVL.

The gene calls are TRBV6-1 and TRBJ2-1; D is possibly TRBD2 (5 bases). The CDR3 length is 15 residues. CDR1 MNHNS and CDR2 SASEGT come from the germline V gene. Between the trimmed V and J ends, which lost 1 base and 10 bases, there was a span of 17 bases. The chain's CDR3 is CASSEVAGVPLEQFF. The CDR3, as DNA: TGTGCCAGCAGTGAAGTGGCGGGCGTTCCTTTGGAGCAGTTCTTC.

This clone has just one count. The chain employs TRBV21-1 and TRBJ1-1; TRBD1, the D gene given by the table, was not confirmed from the DNA. TRBV21-1 is noted as a pseudogene. The CDR3 runs to 14 residues. This CDR3 reads CAKRRTTKDTEAFF. DNA of the CDR3: TGTGCCAAGAGACGGACAACCAAGGACACTGAAGCTTTCTTT.

The rearrangement links TRBV5-5 to TRBJ2-6; TRBD1 matches at 10 bases. Unmatched junction bases numbered 12, after V lost 3 bases and J lost 12 bases. CDR1 SGHKS and CDR2 YYEKEE come from the germline V gene (reference sequence). This CDR3 spans 16 amino acids. In DNA, the CDR3 is TGTGCCAGCAGCTGGACTCCGGGACAGGGGAAAAGCGTCCTGACTTTC. Translating it yields CASSWTPGQGKSVLTF.

J is TRBJ1-1 and V is TRBV6-1, with a weak D call TRBD1 (6 bases). The CDR3 extends over 16 amino acids. Germline values: CDR1 MNHNS, CDR2 SASEGT. Between the trimmed V and J ends, which lost 4 bases and 0 bases, there was a span of 15 bases. CDR3 amino acids: CASSAPPGGLNTEAFF. CDR3 sequence (DNA): TGTGCCAGCAGTGCTCCCCCTGGGGGCTTGAACACTGAAGCTTTCTTT.

This chain links TRBV5-1 with TRBJ1-4; possible D gene TRBD1, 6 bases. CDR3 length: 15 amino acids. Germline values: CDR1 SGHRS, CDR2 YFSETQ. V lost 2 bases to trimming and J lost 5 bases, with 13 bases between them. The CDR3 sequence is CASSFGPTGNEKLFF. The CDR3 coding sequence is TGCGCCAGCAGCTTTGGGCCTACAGGGAATGAAAAACTGTTTTTT.

This chain uses TRBV14 with TRBJ2-1; 7 bases are a match to TRBD2. The V segment lost 1 base and the J segment 12 bases; nucleotides outside the gene matches: 3. Germline V gene lookup returns CDR1 SGHDN and CDR2 FVKESK. The CDR3 is 12 amino acids. The CDR3 sequence is CASSQAGGRQFF. The CDR3 nucleotides are TGTGCCAGCAGCCAAGCGGGGGGTAGGCAGTTCTTC. Full variable domain (missing parts from reference TRBV14 and TRBJ2-1): EAGVTQFPSHSVIEKGQTVTLRCDPISGHDNLYWYRRVMGKEIKFLLHFVKESKQDESGMPNNRFLAERTGGTYSTLKVQPAELEDSGVYFCASSQAGGRQFFGPGTRLTVL.